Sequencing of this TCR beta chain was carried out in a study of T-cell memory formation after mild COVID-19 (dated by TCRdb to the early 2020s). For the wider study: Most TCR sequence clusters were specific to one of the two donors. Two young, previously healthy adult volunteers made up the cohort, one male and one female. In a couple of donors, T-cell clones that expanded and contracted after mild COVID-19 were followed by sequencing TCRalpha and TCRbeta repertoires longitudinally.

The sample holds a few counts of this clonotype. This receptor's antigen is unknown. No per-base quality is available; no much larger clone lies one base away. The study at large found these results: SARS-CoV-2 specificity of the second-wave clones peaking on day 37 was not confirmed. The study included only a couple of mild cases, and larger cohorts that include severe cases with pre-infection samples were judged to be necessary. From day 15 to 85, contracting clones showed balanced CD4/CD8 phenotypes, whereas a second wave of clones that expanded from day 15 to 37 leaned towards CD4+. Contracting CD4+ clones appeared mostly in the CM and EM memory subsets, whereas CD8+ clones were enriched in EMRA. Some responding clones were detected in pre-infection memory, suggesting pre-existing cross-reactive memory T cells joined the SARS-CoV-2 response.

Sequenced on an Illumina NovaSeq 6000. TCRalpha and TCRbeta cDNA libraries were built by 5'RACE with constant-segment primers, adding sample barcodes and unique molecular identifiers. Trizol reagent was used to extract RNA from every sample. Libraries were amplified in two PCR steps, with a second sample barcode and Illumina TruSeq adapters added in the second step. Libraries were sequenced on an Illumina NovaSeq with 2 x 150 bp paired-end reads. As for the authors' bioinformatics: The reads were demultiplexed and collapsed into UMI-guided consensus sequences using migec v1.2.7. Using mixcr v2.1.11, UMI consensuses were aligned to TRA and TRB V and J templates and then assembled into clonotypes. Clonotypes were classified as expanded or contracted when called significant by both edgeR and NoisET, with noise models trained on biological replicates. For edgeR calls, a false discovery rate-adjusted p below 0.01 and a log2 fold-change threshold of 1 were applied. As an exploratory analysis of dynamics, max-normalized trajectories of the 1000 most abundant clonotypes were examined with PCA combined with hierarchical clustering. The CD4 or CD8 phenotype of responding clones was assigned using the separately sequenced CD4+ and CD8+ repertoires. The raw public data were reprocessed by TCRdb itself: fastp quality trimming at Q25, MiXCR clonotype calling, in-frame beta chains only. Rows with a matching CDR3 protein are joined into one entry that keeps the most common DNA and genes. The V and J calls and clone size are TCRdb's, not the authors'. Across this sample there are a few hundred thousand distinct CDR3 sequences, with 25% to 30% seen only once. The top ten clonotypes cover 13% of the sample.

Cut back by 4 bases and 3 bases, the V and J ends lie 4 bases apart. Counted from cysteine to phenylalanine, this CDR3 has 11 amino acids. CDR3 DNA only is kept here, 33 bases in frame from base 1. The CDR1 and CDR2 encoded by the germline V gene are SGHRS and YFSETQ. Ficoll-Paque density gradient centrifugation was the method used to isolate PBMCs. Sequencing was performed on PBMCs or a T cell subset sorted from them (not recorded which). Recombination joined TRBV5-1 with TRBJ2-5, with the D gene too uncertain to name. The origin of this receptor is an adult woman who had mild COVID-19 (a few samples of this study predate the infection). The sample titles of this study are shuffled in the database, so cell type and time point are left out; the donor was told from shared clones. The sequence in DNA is TGCGCCAGCAGCCATGAAGAGACCCAGTACTTC. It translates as CASSHEETQYF.